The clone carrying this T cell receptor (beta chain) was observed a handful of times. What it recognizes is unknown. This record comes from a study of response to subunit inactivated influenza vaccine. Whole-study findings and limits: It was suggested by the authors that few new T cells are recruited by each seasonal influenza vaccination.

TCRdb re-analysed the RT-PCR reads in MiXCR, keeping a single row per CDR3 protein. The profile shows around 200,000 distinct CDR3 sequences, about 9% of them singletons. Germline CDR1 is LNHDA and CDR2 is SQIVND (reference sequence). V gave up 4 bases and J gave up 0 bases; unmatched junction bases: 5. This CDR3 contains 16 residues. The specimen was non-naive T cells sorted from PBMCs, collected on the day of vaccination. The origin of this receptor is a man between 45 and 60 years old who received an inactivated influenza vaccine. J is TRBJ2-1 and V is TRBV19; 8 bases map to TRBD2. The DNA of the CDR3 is TGTGCCAGTAGTACCCAAGCGGGGGTCTCCTACAATGAGCAGTTCTTC. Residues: CASSTQAGVSYNEQFF.